The rows below give T cell receptor beta chains drawn from one sample of a study of PD-L1 blockade in urothelial cancer. Only in-frame clones appear in the TCRdb table, and some are missing; sequencing was by immunoSEQ multiplex PCR. The sample records tens of thousands of clones, about 80% being singletons. Specimen: PBMCs, collected around atezolizumab (anti-PD-L1) treatment. Receptors were obtained from a man between 65 and 85 years old with urothelial cancer. The CDR3 runs from the conserved cysteine through the conserved F or W. The D gene is left open where the match is weak. The size entry is marked missing in some rows and otherwise reads once, few, many or a size class.

D	size	J	V	DNA	CDR3
TRBD1	NA	TRBJ2-7	TRBV19	TGTGCCAGTAGTATAGTGGGACAGGGGGCGCGCGAGCAGTACTTC	CASSIVGQGAREQYF
NA	NA	TRBJ2-2	TRBV27	TGTGCCAGCAGTCGGTATGTGGGGCCGAACACCGGGGAGCTGTTTTTT	CASSRYVGPNTGELFF
TRBD2	NA	TRBJ2-1	TRBV2	TGTGCCAGCAGTGGGCGGGAGGGCCTCCCAAATGAGCAGTTCTTC	CASSGREGLPNEQFF
TRBD1	NA	TRBJ2-7	TRBV28	TGTGCCAGCAGTGGGACAGGCGGCTTTCTCCACTACGAGCAGTACTTC	CASSGTGGFLHYEQYF
NA	NA	TRBJ1-1	TRBV11-3	TGTGCCAGCAGCCTAAATGCGGGGAGCACTGAAGCTTTCTTT	CASSLNAGSTEAFF
TRBD1	few	TRBJ2-2	TRBV7-9	TGTGCCAGCAGACCAGGACAGGGTAGGACCGGGGAGCTGTTTTTT	CASRPGQGRTGELFF
TRBD2	NA	TRBJ2-7	TRBV4-1	TGCGCCAGCAGCCAAGAGGGAGCGGGAGGCTACGAGCAGTACTTC	CASSQEGAGGYEQYF
TRBD1	NA	TRBJ1-1	TRBV11-2	TGTGCCAGCAGCCCTATACAGGGGGCGATTTACACTGAAGCTTTCTTT	CASSPIQGAIYTEAFF
TRBD2	NA	TRBJ2-1	TRBV7-9	TGTGCCAGCAGCCAAGCGACTAGCACCAATGAGCAGTTCTTC	CASSQATSTNEQFF
TRBD1	NA	TRBJ1-1	TRBV7-9	TGTGCCAGCAGCTTCCGGACAGGGATGAACACTGAAGCTTTCTTT	CASSFRTGMNTEAFF
NA	NA	TRBJ1-3	TRBV5-1	TGCGCCAGCAGCTTGGTAGCTTCTGGAAACACCATATATTTT	CASSLVASGNTIYF
TRBD1	NA	TRBJ2-1	TRBV19	TGTGCCAGTAGTCTACGGACAGGGAGCAATGAGCAGTTCTTC	CASSLRTGSNEQFF
NA	NA	TRBJ2-2	TRBV7-7	TGTGCTAGCAGCTTAGCGGGACAGGGAGTGAGGGAGCTGTTTTTT	CASSLAGQGVRELFF
TRBD1	few	TRBJ1-2	TRBV28	TGTGCCAGCAGCCGACAGGGCTGGGGCTACACCTTC	CASSRQGWGYTF
TRBD2	NA	TRBJ2-3	TRBV27	TGTGCCAGCAGAATGCGGGGGGGCGGCACAGATACGCAGTATTTT	CASRMRGGGTDTQYF
NA	NA	TRBJ1-1	TRBV4-2	TGTGCCAGCAGCCAAGATTGGCAGACTGAAGCTTTCTTT	CASSQDWQTEAFF
TRBD2	NA	TRBJ2-1	TRBV5-4	TGTGCCAGCAGCTTGGCGGGAGGTTCCCGCGAGCAGTTCTTC	CASSLAGGSREQFF
TRBD2	few	TRBJ2-3	TRBV7-2	TGTGCCAGCAGCTTCCCTAGCGGGGGGGCTAGCACAGATACGCAGTATTTT	CASSFPSGGASTDTQYF
TRBD1	NA	TRBJ1-4	TRBV5-4	TGTGCCAGCAGCTTGGGACAGGGGGGATCTAATGAAAAACTGTTTTTT	CASSLGQGGSNEKLFF
NA	NA	TRBJ1-1	TRBV6-5	TGTGCCAGCAGCTCGAACCCCGAGAGGCACACTGAAGCTTTCTTT	CASSSNPERHTEAFF
NA	NA	TRBJ1-6	TRBV4-1	TGCGCCAGCAGCCAAGATCTGGACTGGAATTCACCCCTCCACTTT	CASSQDLDWNSPLHF
TRBD1	NA	TRBJ1-4	TRBV5-6	TGTGCCAGCAGCCTGGGACAGCGTGCAACTAATGAAAAACTGTTTTTT	CASSLGQRATNEKLFF
TRBD2	NA	TRBJ2-7	TRBV27	TGTGCCAGCAGTTTAGTGGGACTAAGTCATGTGCAGTACTTC	CASSLVGLSHVQYF
NA	NA	TRBJ1-1	TRBV11-3	TGTGCCAGCAGCCCAGAGCCTACACGGGGGTCTGAAGCTTTCTTT	CASSPEPTRGSEAFF
TRBD1	NA	TRBJ1-2	TRBV4-1	TGCGCCAGCAGCCAAGACCCCACAGGGGGCGGTCCAAACTATGGCTACACCTTC	CASSQDPTGGGPNYGYTF
TRBD1	few	TRBJ1-5	TRBV23-1	TGCGCCAGCAGTCAATCGACAGGGGCTTATAGCAATCAGCCCCAGCATTTT	CASSQSTGAYSNQPQHF
TRBD1	NA	TRBJ2-5	TRBV29-1	TGCAGCGTGGGACAGGGAAGAGAGACCCAGTACTTC	CSVGQGRETQYF
TRBD1	few	TRBJ2-2	TRBV25-1	TGTGCCAGCAGTGACGATCACAGGGGTATCGACACCGGGGAGCTGTTTTTT	CASSDDHRGIDTGELFF
TRBD2	few	TRBJ2-3	TRBV9	TGTGCCAGCAGCGTAGGGGCTAGCGGGGCCACAGATACGCAGTATTTT	CASSVGASGATDTQYF
TRBD2	NA	TRBJ2-4	TRBV7-2	TGTGCCAGCAGCTTAATTTCACTAGCGGGGGGGAACATTCAGTACTTC	CASSLISLAGGNIQYF
NA	NA	TRBJ1-1	TRBV18	TGTGCCAGCTCAGTGACAGGAGAGAACACTGAAGCTTTCTTT	CASSVTGENTEAFF
NA	NA	TRBJ2-7	TRBV5-1	TGCGCCAGCAGCGGGACATTCTACGAGCAGTACTTC	CASSGTFYEQYF
NA	NA	TRBJ2-7	TRBV19	TGTGCCAGTCACGGACAGTCCTACGAGCAGTACTTC	CASHGQSYEQYF
NA	NA	TRBJ2-2	TRBV27	TGTGCCAGCAGTTTGACTAGTACCGGGGAGCTGTTTTTT	CASSLTSTGELFF
TRBD1	once	TRBJ2-7	TRBV11-3	TGTGCCAGCAGCTTGGGGGGACAGGGCTCCGAGCAGTACTTC	CASSLGGQGSEQYF
TRBD2	few	TRBJ2-4	TRBV5-1	TGCGCCAGCAGCGGGGGACTATGGAAAAACATTCAGTACTTC	CASSGGLWKNIQYF
NA	NA	TRBJ1-4	TRBV2	TGTGCCAGCAGACAGGGCACAACTAATGAAAAACTGTTTTTT	CASRQGTTNEKLFF
NA	once	TRBJ1-2	TRBV10-3	TGTGCCATCAGGCCGGACACCGCTAACTATGGCTACACCTTC	CAIRPDTANYGYTF
NA	NA	TRBJ1-1	TRBV7-2	TGTGCCAGCAGCTACTATACAGGGAACACTGAAGCTTTCTTT	CASSYYTGNTEAFF
NA	once	TRBJ2-3	TRBV19	TGTGCCAGTAGTAGGGCCACAGATACGCAGTATTTT	CASSRATDTQYF
NA	NA	TRBJ1-2	TRBV5-6	TGTGCCAGCAGCTTCCCACCCGCGGACAGCCGGAACCTTAACTATGGCTACACCTTC	CASSFPPADSRNLNYGYTF
TRBD1	few	TRBJ2-7	TRBV7-2	TGTGCCAGCAGCCGGGACAGGGGTTACGAGCAGTACTTC	CASSRDRGYEQYF
NA	NA	TRBJ2-5	TRBV5-8	TGTGCCAGCAGCTTGGGTTTTGGGGGGCAAGAGACCCAGTACTTC	CASSLGFGGQETQYF
TRBD1	few	TRBJ1-4	TRBV4-2	TGTGCCAGCAGCCAACTGACAGGGGGCGATGAAAAACTGTTTTTT	CASSQLTGGDEKLFF
TRBD2	NA	TRBJ2-3	TRBV7-8	TGTGCCAGCAGCTTCGGGACTAGCGGAGCCTTTAGCACAGATACGCAGTATTTT	CASSFGTSGAFSTDTQYF
NA	NA	TRBJ1-1	TRBV10-3	TGTGCCATCAGTGCGGTACAGGGTGATGATGAAGCTTTCTTT	CAISAVQGDDEAFF
NA	NA	TRBJ1-2	TRBV6-1	TGTGCCAGCAGTGACCAACCCGGGGGGGGAGGCAGAGGCTATGGCTACACCTTC	CASSDQPGGGGRGYGYTF
TRBD1	few	TRBJ1-2	TRBV6-1	TGTGCCAGCAGCCAACAGGGGGCCGGCTATGGCTACACCTTC	CASSQQGAGYGYTF
NA	few	TRBJ2-7	TRBV4-2	TGTGCCAGCAGCCAAGATAGGGGCAGCCCCCGACGGTACTTC	CASSQDRGSPRRYF